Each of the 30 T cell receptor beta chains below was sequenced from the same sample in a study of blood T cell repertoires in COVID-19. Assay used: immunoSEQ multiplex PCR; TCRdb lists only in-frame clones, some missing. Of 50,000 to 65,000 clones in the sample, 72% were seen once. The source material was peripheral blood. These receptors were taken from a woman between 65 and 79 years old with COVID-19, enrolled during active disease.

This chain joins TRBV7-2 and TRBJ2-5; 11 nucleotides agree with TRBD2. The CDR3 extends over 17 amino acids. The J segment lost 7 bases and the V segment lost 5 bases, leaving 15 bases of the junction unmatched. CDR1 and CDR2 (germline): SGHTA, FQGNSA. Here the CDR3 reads CASSRGTSGLLGGTQYF. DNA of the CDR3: TGTGCCAGCAGCCGCGGGACTAGCGGTCTCCTCGGGGGGACCCAGTACTTC.

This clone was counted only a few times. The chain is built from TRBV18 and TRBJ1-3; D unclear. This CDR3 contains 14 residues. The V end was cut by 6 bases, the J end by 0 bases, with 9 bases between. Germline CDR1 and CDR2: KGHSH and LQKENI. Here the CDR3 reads CASSGGDSGNTIYF. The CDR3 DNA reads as TGTGCCAGCTCCGGCGGCGACTCTGGAAACACCATATATTTT.

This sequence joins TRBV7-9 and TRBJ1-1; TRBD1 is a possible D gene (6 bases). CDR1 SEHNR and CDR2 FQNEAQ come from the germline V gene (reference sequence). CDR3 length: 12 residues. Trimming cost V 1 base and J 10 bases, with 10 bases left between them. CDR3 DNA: TGTGCCAGCAGCTTAGAAAGGGGGGGAGCTTTCTTT. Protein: CASSLERGGAFF.

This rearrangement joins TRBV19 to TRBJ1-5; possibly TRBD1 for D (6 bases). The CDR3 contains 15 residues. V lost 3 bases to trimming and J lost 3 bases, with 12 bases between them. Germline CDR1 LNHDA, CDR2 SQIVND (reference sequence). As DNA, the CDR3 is TGTGCCAGTAGTATCCGGCAGGGGAACAATCAGCCCCAGCATTTT. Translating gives CASSIRQGNNQPQHF.

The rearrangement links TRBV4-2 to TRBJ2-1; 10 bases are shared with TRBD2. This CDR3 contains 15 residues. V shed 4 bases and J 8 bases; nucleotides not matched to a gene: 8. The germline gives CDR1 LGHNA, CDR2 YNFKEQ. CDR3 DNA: TGTGCCAGCAGCCGCATAAGTGGGACTAGCGATGAGCAGTTCTTC. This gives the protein CASSRISGTSDEQFF.

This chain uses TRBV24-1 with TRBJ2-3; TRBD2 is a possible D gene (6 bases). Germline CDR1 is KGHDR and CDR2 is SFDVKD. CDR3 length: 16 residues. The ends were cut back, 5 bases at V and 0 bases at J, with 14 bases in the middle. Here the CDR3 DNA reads TGTGCCACCAGTGGGGTGGGAGGCGCTAGCACAGATACGCAGTATTTT. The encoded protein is CATSGVGGASTDTQYF.

CDR3 in DNA: TGTGCCAGCAGCGCCGGACTAGCGGTTAACAATGAGCAGTTCTTC. This translates into CASSAGLAVNNEQFF. The genes are TRBV7-3 and TRBJ2-1, with 10 bases matching TRBD2. In germline, CDR1 is SGHTA, CDR2 FQGTGA. This CDR3 is built from 15 residues. With V trimmed by 5 bases and J by 5 bases, 6 bases remained unmatched.

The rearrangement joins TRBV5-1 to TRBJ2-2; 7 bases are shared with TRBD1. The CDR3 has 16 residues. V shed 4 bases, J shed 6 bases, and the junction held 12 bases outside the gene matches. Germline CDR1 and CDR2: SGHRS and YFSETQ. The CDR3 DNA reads TGCGCCAGCAGCCGGACAGGTCAAACAGGTTCCGGGGAGCTGTTTTTT. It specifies CASSRTGQTGSGELFF. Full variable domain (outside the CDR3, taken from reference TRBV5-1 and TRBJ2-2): KAGVTQTPRYLIKTRGQQVTLSCSPISGHRSVSWYQQTPGQGLQFLFEYFSETQRNKGNFPGRFSGRQFSNSRSEMNVSTLELGDSALYLCASSRTGQTGSGELFFGEGSRLTVL.

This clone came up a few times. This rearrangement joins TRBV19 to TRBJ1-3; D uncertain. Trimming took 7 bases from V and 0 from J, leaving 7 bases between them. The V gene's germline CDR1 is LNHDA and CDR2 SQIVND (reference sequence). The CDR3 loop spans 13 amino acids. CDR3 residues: CASTRVSGNTIYF. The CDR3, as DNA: TGTGCCAGTACCCGTGTCTCTGGAAACACCATATATTTT.

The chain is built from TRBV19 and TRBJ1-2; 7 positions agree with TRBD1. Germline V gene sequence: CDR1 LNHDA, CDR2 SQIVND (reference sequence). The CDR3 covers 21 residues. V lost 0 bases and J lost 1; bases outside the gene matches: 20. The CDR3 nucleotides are TGTGCCAGTAGTATAGATCAGGTGCCCGGACAGGCCCAATATGTTAACTATGGCTACACCTTC. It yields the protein CASSIDQVPGQAQYVNYGYTF.

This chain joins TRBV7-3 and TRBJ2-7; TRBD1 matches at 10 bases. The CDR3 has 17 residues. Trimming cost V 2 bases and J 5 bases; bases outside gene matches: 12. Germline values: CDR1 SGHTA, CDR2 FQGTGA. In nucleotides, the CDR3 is TGTGCCAGCAGCTTAGGTCAGAGGGGACAGGGGATCCACGAGCAGTACTTC. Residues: CASSLGQRGQGIHEQYF.

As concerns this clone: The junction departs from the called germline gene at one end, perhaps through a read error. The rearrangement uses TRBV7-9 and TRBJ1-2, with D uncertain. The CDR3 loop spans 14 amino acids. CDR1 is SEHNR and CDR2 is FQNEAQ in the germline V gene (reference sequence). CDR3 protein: CASSLEGRAVGSHF. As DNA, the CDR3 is TGTGCCAGCAGCTTAGAGGGTCGGGCAGTCGGGAGCCACTTC. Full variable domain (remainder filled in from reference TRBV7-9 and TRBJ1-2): DTGVSQNPRHKITKRGQNVTFRCDPISEHNRLYWYRQTLGQGPEFLTYFQNEAQLEKSRLLSDRFSAERPKGSFSTLEIQRTEQGDSAMYLCASSLEGRAVGSHFGSGTRLTVV.

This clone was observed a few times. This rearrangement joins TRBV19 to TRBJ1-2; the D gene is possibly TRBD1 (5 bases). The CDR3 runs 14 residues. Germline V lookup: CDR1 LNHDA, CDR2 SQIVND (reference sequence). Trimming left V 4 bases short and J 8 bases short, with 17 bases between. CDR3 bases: TGTGCCAGTAGTACCGCGTCAGGGTTGAGGGGCTACACCTTC. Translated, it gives CASSTASGLRGYTF.

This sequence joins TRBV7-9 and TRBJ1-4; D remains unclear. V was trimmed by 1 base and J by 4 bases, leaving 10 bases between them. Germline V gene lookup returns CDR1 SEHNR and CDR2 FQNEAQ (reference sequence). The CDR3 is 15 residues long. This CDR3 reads CASSLELAINEKLFF. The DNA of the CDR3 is TGTGCCAGCAGCTTAGAACTTGCGATTAATGAAAAACTGTTTTTT.

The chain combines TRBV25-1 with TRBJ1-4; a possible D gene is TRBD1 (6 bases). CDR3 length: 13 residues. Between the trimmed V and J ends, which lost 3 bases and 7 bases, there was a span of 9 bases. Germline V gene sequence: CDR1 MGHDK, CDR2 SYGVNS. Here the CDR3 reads CASSDRGAEKLFF. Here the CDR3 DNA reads TGTGCCAGCAGTGACAGGGGAGCTGAAAAACTGTTTTTT.

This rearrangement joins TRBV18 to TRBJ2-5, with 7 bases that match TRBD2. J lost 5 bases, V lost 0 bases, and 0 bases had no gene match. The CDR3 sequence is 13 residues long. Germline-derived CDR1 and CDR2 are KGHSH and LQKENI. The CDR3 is CASSPPGGETQYF. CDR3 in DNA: TGTGCCAGCTCACCACCGGGGGGGGAGACCCAGTACTTC.

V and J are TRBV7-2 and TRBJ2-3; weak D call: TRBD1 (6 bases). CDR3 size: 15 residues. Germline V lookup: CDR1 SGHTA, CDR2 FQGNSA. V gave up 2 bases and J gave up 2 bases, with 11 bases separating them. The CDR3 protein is CASSLLGHNTDTQYF. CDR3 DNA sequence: TGTGCCAGCAGCTTACTGGGACACAACACAGATACGCAGTATTTT.

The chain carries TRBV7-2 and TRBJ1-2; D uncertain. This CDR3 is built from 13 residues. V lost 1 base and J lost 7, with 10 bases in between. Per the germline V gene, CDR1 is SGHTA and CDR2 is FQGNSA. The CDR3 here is CASSLGREGGYTF. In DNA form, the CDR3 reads TGTGCCAGCAGCTTAGGGCGGGAAGGTGGCTACACCTTC. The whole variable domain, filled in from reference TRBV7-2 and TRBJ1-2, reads GAGVSQSPSNKVTEKGKDVELRCDPISGHTALYWYRQSLGQGLEFLIYFQGNSAPDKSGLPSDRFSAERTGGSVSTLTIQRTQQEDSAVYLCASSLGREGGYTFGSGTRLTVV.

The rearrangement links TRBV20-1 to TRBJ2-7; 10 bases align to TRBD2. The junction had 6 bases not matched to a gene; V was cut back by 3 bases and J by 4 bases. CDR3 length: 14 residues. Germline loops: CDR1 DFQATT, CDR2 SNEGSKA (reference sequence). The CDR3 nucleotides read TGCAGTGCTAGTCAAGCGGGGGGGCAGTACGAGCAGTACTTC. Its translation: CSASQAGGQYEQYF.

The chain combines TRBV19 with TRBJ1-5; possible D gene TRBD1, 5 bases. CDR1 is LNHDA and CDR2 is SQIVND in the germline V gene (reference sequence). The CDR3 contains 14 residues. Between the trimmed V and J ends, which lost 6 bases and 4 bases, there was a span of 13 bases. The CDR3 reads CASRGATGNQPQHF. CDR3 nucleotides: TGTGCCAGTAGAGGGGCCACAGGTAATCAGCCCCAGCATTTT.

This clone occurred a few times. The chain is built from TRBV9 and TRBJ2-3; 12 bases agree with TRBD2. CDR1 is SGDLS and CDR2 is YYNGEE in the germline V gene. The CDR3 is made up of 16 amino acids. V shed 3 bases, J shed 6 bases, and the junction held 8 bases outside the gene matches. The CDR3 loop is CASSARLAGVQDTQYF. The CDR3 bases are TGTGCCAGCAGCGCAAGACTAGCGGGAGTACAGGATACGCAGTATTTT. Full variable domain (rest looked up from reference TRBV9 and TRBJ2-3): DSGVTQTPKHLITATGQRVTLRCSPRSGDLSVYWYQQSLDQGLQFLIQYYNGEERAKGNILERFSAQQFPDLHSELNLSSLELGDSALYFCASSARLAGVQDTQYFGPGTRLTVL.

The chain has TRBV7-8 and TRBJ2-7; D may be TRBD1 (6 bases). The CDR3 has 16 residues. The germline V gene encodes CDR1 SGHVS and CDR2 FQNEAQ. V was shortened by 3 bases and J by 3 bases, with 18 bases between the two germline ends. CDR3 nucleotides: TGTGCCAGCAGCTTTGGCCAGAGACAGGCCAACTACGAGCAGTACTTC. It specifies CASSFGQRQANYEQYF. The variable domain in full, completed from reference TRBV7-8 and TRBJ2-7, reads GAGVSQSPRYKVAKRGQDVALRCDPISGHVSLFWYQQALGQGPEFLTYFQNEAQLDKSGLPSDRFFAERPEGSVSTLKIQRTQQEDSAVYLCASSFGQRQANYEQYFGPGTRLTVT.

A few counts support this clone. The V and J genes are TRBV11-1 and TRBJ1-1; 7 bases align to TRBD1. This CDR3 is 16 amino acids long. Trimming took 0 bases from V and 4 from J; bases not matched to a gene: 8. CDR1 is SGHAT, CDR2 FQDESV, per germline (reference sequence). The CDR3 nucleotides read TGTGCCAGCAGCTTAGCGATGGGACAGCGAACCACTGAAGCTTTCTTT. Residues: CASSLAMGQRTTEAFF.

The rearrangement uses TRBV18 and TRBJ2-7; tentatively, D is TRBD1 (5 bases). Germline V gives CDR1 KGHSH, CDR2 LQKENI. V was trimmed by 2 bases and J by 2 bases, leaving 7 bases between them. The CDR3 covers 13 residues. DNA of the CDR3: TGTGCCAGCTCACCAGCAGGGACCTACGAGCAGTACTTC. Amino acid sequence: CASSPAGTYEQYF.

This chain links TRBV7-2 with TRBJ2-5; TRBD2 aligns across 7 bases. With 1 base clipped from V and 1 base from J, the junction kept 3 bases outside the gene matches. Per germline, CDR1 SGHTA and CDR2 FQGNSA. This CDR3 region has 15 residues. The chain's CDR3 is CASSLDRGVQETQYF. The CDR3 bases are TGTGCCAGCAGCTTAGATCGGGGGGTCCAAGAGACCCAGTACTTC.

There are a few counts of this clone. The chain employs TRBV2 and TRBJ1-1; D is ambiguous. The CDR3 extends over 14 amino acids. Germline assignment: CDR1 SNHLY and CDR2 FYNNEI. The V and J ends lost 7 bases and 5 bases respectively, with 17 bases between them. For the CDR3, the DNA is TGTGCCAGCATCCTCAGCAGGCTCTGGACTGAAGCTTTCTTT. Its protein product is CASILSRLWTEAFF.

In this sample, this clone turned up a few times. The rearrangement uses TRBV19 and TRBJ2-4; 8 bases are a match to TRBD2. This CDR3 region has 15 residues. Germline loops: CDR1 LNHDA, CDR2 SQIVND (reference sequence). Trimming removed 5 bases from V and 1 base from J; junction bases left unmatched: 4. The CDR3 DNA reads TGTGCCAGTAGTCCGACGGGGGGGGCCAAAAACATTCAGTACTTC. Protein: CASSPTGGAKNIQYF.

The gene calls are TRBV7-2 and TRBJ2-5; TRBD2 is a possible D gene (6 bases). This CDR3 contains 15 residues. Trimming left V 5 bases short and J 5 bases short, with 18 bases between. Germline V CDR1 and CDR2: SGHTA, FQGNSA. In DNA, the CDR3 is TGTGCCAGCAGCCCCGGGGGATATACTGGGGAGACCCAGTACTTC. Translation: CASSPGGYTGETQYF.

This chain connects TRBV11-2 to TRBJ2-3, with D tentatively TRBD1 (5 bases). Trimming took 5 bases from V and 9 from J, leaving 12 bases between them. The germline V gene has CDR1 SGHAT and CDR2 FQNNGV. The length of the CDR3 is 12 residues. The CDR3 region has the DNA TGTGCCAGCAGCGTGACAGAGTCGACGCAGTATTTT. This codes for CASSVTESTQYF.

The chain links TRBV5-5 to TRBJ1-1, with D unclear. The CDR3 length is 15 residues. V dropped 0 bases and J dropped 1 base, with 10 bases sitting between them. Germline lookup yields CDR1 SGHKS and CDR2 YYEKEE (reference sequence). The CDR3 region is CASSLELGQNTEAFF. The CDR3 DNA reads TGTGCCAGCAGCTTGGAGCTTGGGCAGAACACTGAAGCTTTCTTT.